Here is one T cell receptor (beta chain) with its context. The protocol was immunoSEQ multiplex PCR, while the TCRdb copy is restricted to in-frame clones and leaves out a portion. This sample has about 170,000 clones, with approximately 95% found just once. This CDR3 spans 14 amino acids. With 0 bases removed from V and 7 bases from J, the gap between germline ends came to 9 bases. Germline V gives CDR1 KGHDR, CDR2 SFDVKD. The data belong to a study of T cell responses to AZD1222 COVID-19 vaccine. The sequence was obtained from an adult in good health. Sequencing used peripheral blood, obtained on day 0 of AZD1222 vaccination. V is TRBV24-1 and J is TRBJ2-1, with D possibly matching TRBD2 (5 bases). Written as DNA, the CDR3 is TGTGCCACCAGTGATTTGCGAACGGGGAATGAGCAGTTCTTC. Its translation: CATSDLRTGNEQFF.